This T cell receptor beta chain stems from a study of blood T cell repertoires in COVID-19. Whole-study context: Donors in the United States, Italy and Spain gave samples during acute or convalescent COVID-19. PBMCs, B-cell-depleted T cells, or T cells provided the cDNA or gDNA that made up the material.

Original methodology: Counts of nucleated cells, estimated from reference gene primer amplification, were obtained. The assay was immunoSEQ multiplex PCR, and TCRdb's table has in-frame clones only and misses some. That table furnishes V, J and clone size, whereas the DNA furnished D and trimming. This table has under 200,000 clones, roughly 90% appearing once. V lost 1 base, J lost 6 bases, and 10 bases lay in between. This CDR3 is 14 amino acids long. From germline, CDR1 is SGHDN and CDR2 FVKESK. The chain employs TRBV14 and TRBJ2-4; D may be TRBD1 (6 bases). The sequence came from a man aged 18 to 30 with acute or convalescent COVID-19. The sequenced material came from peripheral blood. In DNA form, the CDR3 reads TGTGCCAGCAGCCAAGCAGGGGCTGGAAACATTCAGTACTTC. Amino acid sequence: CASSQAGAGNIQYF.